This passage covers 20 T cell receptor beta chains from one sample sequenced in a study of T cell changes during pregnancy in multiple sclerosis. Sequencing was performed with immunoSEQ multiplex PCR; in TCRdb, only in-frame clones are kept and a portion is missing. Of some 77,000 clones listed, about 92% are singletons. Sequencing was performed on peripheral blood, taken after pregnancy. The receptors stem from a female donor in good health, enrolled as a control in a pregnancy study.

The J gene is TRBJ1-3, the V gene TRBV10-3; possibly TRBD1 for D (6 bases). The CDR3 spans 17 residues. The germline V and J ends were trimmed by 0 bases and 4 bases, with 16 bases remaining between them. CDR1 is ENHRY and CDR2 is SYGVKD in the germline V gene. The CDR3 protein is CAISESIWNRVGNTIYF. CDR3 in DNA: TGTGCCATCAGTGAGTCGATTTGGAACAGGGTGGGAAACACCATATATTTT.

V is TRBV11-2 and J is TRBJ2-3; D is uncertain. The CDR3 totals 17 residues. The V end was cut by 2 bases, the J end by 4 bases, with 19 bases between. Per the germline V gene, CDR1 is SGHAT and CDR2 is FQNNGV. Here the CDR3 DNA reads TGTGCCAGCAGCTTATTGGCGTCGGCGGAAGTAGCAGATACGCAGTATTTT. It is translated as CASSLLASAEVADTQYF.

The chain employs TRBV12-2 and TRBJ2-2; the tabulated D call, TRBD2, remains unverified against the DNA. TRBV12-2 is recorded as a pseudogene. The CDR3 runs 14 residues. The chain's CDR3 is CASRPRFEQAELFF. The CDR3 region has the DNA TGTGCAAGTCGCCCCCGTTTCGAGCAAGCGGAGCTGTTTTTT.

The chain combines TRBV9 with TRBJ2-3, with TRBD2 matching over 12 bases. The germline V gene encodes CDR1 SGDLS and CDR2 YYNGEE. Trimming at V came to 4 bases and at J to 0 bases, leaving 6 bases not matched to a gene. This CDR3 contains 17 residues. CDR3: CASSPGLAGSSTDTQYF. The CDR3 DNA sequence: TGTGCCAGCAGCCCGGGACTAGCGGGTTCTAGCACAGATACGCAGTATTTT.

J is TRBJ1-5 and V is TRBV19; D unresolved. V was clipped by 3 bases and J by 5 bases, with 8 bases between them. The CDR3 is 13 residues long. The germline CDR1 and CDR2 sequences are LNHDA and SQIVND (reference sequence). The CDR3 sequence: CASSIAADQPQHF. CDR3 DNA: TGTGCCAGTAGTATCGCGGCAGATCAGCCCCAGCATTTT.

This chain connects TRBV7-9 to TRBJ1-1; a weak D match, TRBD1 (5 bases). With 3 bases removed from V and 7 bases from J, the gap between germline ends came to 15 bases. CDR1 is SEHNR, CDR2 FQNEAQ, per germline (reference sequence). The CDR3 is 14 residues long. The CDR3 here is CASSFRGTDFEAFF. CDR3 coding DNA: TGTGCCAGCAGCTTTAGAGGGACTGATTTTGAAGCTTTCTTT.

The genes are TRBV10-3 and TRBJ2-2; 15 bases fit TRBD2. The CDR3 consists of 18 residues. Trimming took 10 bases from V and 7 from J; bases not matched to a gene: 16. Germline V CDR1 and CDR2: ENHRY, SYGVKD. This CDR3 reads CATRRTSGGAVDVGELFF. CDR3 coding DNA: TGTGCCACTCGAAGGACTAGCGGGGGGGCCGTGGATGTCGGGGAGCTGTTTTTT.

The rearrangement links TRBV27 to TRBJ2-5; perhaps TRBD1 as D (5 bases). The CDR3 totals 14 residues. Germline V CDR1 and CDR2: MNHEY, SMNVEV (reference sequence). Between the trimmed V and J ends, which lost 7 bases and 2 bases, there was a span of 14 bases. The CDR3 sequence is CASTPRGPQETQYF. The CDR3 nucleotides are TGTGCCAGCACCCCTAGGGGTCCGCAAGAGACCCAGTACTTC.

This rearrangement joins TRBV4-3 to TRBJ2-4, with TRBD2 as a possible D gene (7 bases). Per germline, CDR1 LGHNA and CDR2 YSLEER. V dropped 0 bases and J dropped 1 base, with 13 bases sitting between them. There are 17 residues in the CDR3. Written as DNA, the CDR3 is TGCGCCAGCAGCCAAGACCGGGGGGCCCGGGCCAAAAACATTCAGTACTTC. Translated, it gives CASSQDRGARAKNIQYF.

The rearrangement uses TRBV5-4 and TRBJ2-6, with D maybe TRBD2 (5 bases). Trimming removed 4 bases from V and 0 bases from J, with 14 bases in between. This CDR3 is 17 amino acids long. The germline gives CDR1 SGHNT, CDR2 YYREEE (reference sequence). The CDR3 DNA follows: TGTGCCAGCAGCCTACGAGGGAGAGTCTCTGGGGCCAACGTCCTGACTTTC. Translated: CASSLRGRVSGANVLTF.

The chain combines TRBV11-2 with TRBJ1-3; tentative D call: TRBD1 (5 bases). V lost 5 bases, J lost 4 bases, and 12 bases lay in between. Germline V lookup: CDR1 SGHAT, CDR2 FQNNGV. The CDR3 length is 14 residues. The CDR3 region has the DNA TGTGCCAGCAGCGCGGGACCCTCAGGAAACACCATATATTTT. This codes for CASSAGPSGNTIYF.

CDR3 in amino acids: CASSAGGRNYEQYF. As DNA, the CDR3 is TGTGCCAGCAGCGCCGGGGGAAGAAACTACGAGCAGTACTTC. This sequence joins TRBV7-3 and TRBJ2-7, with D maybe TRBD2 (6 bases). Germline CDR1 is SGHTA and CDR2 is FQGTGA. Trimming shortened V by 5 bases and J by 3 bases, and 14 bases separated the two germline ends. CDR3 length: 14 residues.

This chain joins TRBV19 and TRBJ2-5; a possible D gene is TRBD1 (5 bases). In germline, CDR1 is LNHDA, CDR2 SQIVND (reference sequence). The CDR3 is 12 residues long. V was clipped by 6 bases and J by 4 bases, with 9 bases between them. This chain's CDR3 is CASRRGTETQYF. The CDR3 nucleotides read TGTGCCAGTAGAAGGGGAACAGAGACCCAGTACTTC.

This clone showed up just a few times. The rearrangement joins TRBV23-1 to TRBJ2-4; 8 nucleotides agree with TRBD1. TRBV23-1 carries the ORF label, with uncertain function. The CDR3 sequence is 15 residues long. The V and J ends lost 3 bases and 6 bases, in that order; junction bases with no gene match: 7. The CDR3 protein is CASSHPDRVGNIQYF. The CDR3, as DNA: TGCGCCAGCAGTCATCCGGACAGGGTGGGAAACATTCAGTACTTC.

J is TRBJ1-6 and V is TRBV18, with a weak D call TRBD1 (5 bases). The CDR3 spans 18 residues. Germline CDR1 reads KGHSH; CDR2 reads LQKENI. The ends were cut back, 2 bases at V and 6 bases at J, with 20 bases in the middle. This chain's CDR3 is CASSPAGGATLINSPLHF. The CDR3 DNA follows: TGTGCCAGCTCACCAGCTGGAGGGGCCACACTAATTAATTCACCCCTCCACTTT. Variable domain in full (rest from reference TRBV18 and TRBJ1-6): NAGVMQNPRHLVRRRGQEARLRCSPMKGHSHVYWYRQLPEEGLKFMVYLQKENIIDESGMPKERFSAEFPKEGPSILRIQQVVRGDSAAYFCASSPAGGATLINSPLHFGNGTRLTVT.

This clone was recorded only once. This chain uses TRBV7-8 with TRBJ2-3; 7 bases map to TRBD1. Germline loops: CDR1 SGHVS, CDR2 FQNEAQ. With 5 bases clipped from V and 6 bases from J, the junction kept 5 bases outside the gene matches. CDR3 length equals 13 residues. As DNA, the CDR3 is TGTGCCAGCAGCGCGACAGGGTTGGATACGCAGTATTTT. This translates into CASSATGLDTQYF.

The chain has TRBV11-3 and TRBJ2-2; D is uncertain. V was trimmed by 1 base and J by 4 bases, leaving 7 bases between them. Germline lookup yields CDR1 SGHNT and CDR2 YENEEA. This CDR3 region has 14 residues. The CDR3 coding sequence is TGTGCCAGCAGCTTAGTTTATCGCACCGGGGAGCTGTTTTTT. This gives the protein CASSLVYRTGELFF.

The chain joins TRBV10-3 to TRBJ1-1, with D maybe TRBD1 (6 bases). The germline CDR1 and CDR2 sequences are ENHRY and SYGVKD. The CDR3 is 13 residues long. The V end lost 10 bases, the J end lost 1 base, and 13 bases lay between the germline ends. For the CDR3, the DNA is TGTGCCACCCGGACAGCGCGGAACACTGAAGCTTTCTTT. This sequence encodes CATRTARNTEAFF.

The rearrangement joins TRBV12-2 to TRBJ2-3; TRBD2, the table's D call, was not compared with the DNA. TRBV12-2 counts as a pseudogene. The CDR3 is 18 residues long. The CDR3 coding sequence is TGTGCAAGTCGCTACACCCGCGAGGTACTCCGGAGAAGAGATACGCAGTATTTT. It translates to CASRYTREVLRRRDTQYF.

The chain carries TRBV5-1 and TRBJ1-2; tentatively, D is TRBD1 (5 bases). This CDR3 comprises 17 residues. CDR1 is SGHRS, CDR2 YFSETQ, per germline. V was clipped by 4 bases and J by 0 bases, with 19 bases between them. The CDR3 region has the DNA TGCGCCAGCAGCCACAGAGGAACAGGAAAAGCTAACTATGGCTACACCTTC. It yields the protein CASSHRGTGKANYGYTF.